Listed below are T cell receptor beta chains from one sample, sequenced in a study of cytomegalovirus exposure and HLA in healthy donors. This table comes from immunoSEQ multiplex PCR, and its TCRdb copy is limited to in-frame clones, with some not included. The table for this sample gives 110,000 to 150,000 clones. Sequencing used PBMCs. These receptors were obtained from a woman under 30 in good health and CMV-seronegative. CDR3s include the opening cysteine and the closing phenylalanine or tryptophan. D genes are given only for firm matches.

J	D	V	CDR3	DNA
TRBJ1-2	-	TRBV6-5	CASSYGQQVNYGYTF	TGTGCCAGCAGTTACGGACAACAGGTTAACTATGGCTACACCTTC
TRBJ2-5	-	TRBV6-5	CASSYSTGETQYF	TGTGCCAGCAGTTACTCGACAGGAGAGACCCAGTACTTC
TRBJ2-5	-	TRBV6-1	CASSQGHSGETQYF	TGTGCCAGCAGTCAAGGACACAGTGGAGAGACCCAGTACTTC
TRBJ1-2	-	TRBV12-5	CASGLASGTAAGYTF	TGTGCTAGTGGTTTGGCCTCCGGGACTGCCGCCGGCTACACCTTC
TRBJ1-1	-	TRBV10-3	CAISDFKNTEAFF	TGTGCCATCAGTGATTTCAAGAACACTGAAGCTTTCTTT
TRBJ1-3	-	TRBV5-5	CASSLEGIEGNTIYF	TGTGCCAGCAGCTTGGAGGGGATAGAAGGAAACACCATATATTTT
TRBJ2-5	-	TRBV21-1	CASLTEGAGETQYF	TGTGCCAGCCTCACCGAGGGGGCCGGGGAGACCCAGTACTTC
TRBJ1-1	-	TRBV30	CAWSVGDRTFF	TGTGCCTGGAGCGTGGGCGACAGGACTTTCTTT
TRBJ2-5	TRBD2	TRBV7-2	CASSLVPTSRNQETQYF	TGTGCCAGCAGCTTAGTCCCGACTAGCCGAAATCAAGAGACCCAGTACTTC
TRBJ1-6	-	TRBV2	CASSPGPAGNSPLHF	TGTGCCAGCAGCCCCGGTCCGGCGGGTAATTCACCCCTCCACTTT
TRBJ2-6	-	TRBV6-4	CASSITGDSGANVLTF	TGTGCCAGCAGCATTACAGGAGACTCTGGGGCCAACGTCCTGACTTTC
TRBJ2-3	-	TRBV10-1	CASSLTGTDTQYF	TGCGCCAGCAGTCTAACGGGAACAGATACGCAGTATTTT
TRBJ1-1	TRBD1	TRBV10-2	CASSEDRGGTEAFF	TGCGCCAGCAGTGAGGACAGGGGGGGGACTGAAGCTTTCTTT
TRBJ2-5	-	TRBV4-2	CASSQAPGVETQYF	TGTGCCAGCAGCCAAGCCCCGGGAGTGGAGACCCAGTACTTC
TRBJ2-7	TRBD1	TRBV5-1	CASSWGTGPTYEQYF	TGCGCCAGCAGCTGGGGGACAGGACCAACCTACGAGCAGTACTTC
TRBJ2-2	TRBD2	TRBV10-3	CAISESTSGNTGELFF	TGTGCCATCAGTGAGTCGACTAGCGGAAACACCGGGGAGCTGTTTTTT